The present TCR beta chain was sequenced within a study of cytomegalovirus exposure and HLA in healthy donors. General observations from the study: Cytomegalovirus-associated TCR beta chains were listed, numbering approximately 150. The finding came from a later analysis; first-cohort TCR clusters tended to co-occur in the 95 to 150 validation repertoires. Through in vitro validation, a few CMV-associated chains were shown to be specific for CMV antigens.

Sequenced by immunoSEQ multiplex PCR; TCRdb stores in-frame clones only, minus some. Altogether some 330,000 clones are present, about nine tenths being singletons, with the ten largest covering around 0.8%. As concerns this clone: What it binds is not known.

The approximately 120-subject validation cohort, separate from the approximately 630-subject first cohort, included the donors. Input material: PBMCs. The clonotype originates from a woman aged 18-30 years in good health and CMV-seronegative.

The CDR3 region is CSVESTTNTGELFF. In DNA form, the CDR3 reads TGCAGCGTTGAAAGCACTACAAACACCGGGGAGCTGTTTTTT. This chain joins TRBV29-1 and TRBJ2-2; D is unclear. This CDR3 is built from 14 residues. Deletions cut 2 bases from V and 2 bases from J, with 9 bases between. In germline, CDR1 is SQVTM, CDR2 ANQGSEA.